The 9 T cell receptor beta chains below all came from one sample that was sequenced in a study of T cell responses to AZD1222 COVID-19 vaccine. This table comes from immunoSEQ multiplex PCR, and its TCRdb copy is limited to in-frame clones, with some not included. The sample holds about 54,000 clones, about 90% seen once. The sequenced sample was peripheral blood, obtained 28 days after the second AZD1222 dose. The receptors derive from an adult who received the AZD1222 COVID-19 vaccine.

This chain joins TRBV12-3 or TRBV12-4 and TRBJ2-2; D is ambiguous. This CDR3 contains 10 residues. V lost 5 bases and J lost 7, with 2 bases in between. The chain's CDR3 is CASSNGELFF. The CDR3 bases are TGTGCCAGCAGTAACGGGGAGCTGTTTTTT.

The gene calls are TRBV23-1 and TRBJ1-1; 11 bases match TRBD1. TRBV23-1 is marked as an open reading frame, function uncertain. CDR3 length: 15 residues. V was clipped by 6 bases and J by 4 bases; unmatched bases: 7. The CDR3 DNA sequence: TGCGCCAGCAGATGGACAGGGGGCGGCTGCACTGAAGCTTTCTTT. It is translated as CASRWTGGGCTEAFF.

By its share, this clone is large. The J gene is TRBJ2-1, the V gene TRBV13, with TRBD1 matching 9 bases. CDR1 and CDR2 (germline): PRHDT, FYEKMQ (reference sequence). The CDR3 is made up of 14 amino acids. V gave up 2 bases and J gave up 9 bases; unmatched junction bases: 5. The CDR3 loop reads CASSLRGTGREQFF. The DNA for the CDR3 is TGTGCCAGCAGCTTAAGAGGGACAGGGCGTGAGCAGTTCTTC.

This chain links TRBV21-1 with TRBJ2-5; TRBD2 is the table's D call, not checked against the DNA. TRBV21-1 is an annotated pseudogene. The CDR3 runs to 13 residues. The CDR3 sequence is CASSKARRETQYF. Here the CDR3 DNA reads TGTGCCAGCAGCAAAGCCCGTCGGGAGACCCAGTACTTC.

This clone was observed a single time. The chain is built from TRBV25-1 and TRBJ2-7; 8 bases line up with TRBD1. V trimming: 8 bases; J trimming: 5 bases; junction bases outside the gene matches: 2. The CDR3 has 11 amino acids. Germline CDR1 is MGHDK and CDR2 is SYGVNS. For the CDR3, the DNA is TGTGCCAGCTCAGGGGGCGACGAGCAGTACTTC. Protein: CASSGGDEQYF.

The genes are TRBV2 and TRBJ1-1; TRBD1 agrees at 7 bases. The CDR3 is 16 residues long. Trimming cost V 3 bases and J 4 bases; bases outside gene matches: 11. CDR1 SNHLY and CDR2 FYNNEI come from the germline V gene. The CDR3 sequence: CASSDEPTGTGTEAFF. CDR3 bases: TGTGCCAGCAGTGATGAGCCGACAGGGACGGGCACTGAAGCTTTCTTT. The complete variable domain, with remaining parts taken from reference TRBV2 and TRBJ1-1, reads EPEVTQTPSHQVTQMGQEVILRCVPISNHLYFYWYRQILGQKVEFLVSFYNNEISEKSEIFDDQFSVERPDGSNFTLKIRSTKLEDSAMYFCASSDEPTGTGTEAFFGQGTRLTVV.

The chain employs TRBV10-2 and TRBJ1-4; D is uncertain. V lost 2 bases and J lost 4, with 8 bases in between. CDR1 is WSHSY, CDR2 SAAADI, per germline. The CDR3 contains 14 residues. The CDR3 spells CASSERQDNEKLFF. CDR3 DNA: TGCGCCAGCAGTGAGCGGCAGGATAATGAAAAACTGTTTTTT.

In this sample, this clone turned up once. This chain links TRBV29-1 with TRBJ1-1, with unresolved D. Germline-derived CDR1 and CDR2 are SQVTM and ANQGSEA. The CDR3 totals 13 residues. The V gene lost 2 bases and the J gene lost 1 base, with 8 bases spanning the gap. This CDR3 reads CSVELSGNTEAFF. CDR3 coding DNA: TGCAGCGTTGAACTCTCAGGGAACACTGAAGCTTTCTTT.

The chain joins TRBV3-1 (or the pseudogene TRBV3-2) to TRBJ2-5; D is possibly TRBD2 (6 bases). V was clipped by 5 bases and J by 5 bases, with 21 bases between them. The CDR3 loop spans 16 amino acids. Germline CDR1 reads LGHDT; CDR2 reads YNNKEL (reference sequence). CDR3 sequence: CASSAMGRDPSETQYF. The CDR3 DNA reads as TGTGCCAGCAGCGCCATGGGGCGGGATCCGTCGGAGACCCAGTACTTC.